This T cell receptor (beta chain) derives from a study of cytomegalovirus exposure and HLA in healthy donors. This clone showed up just a few times. 13 Jbeta primers and 60 Vbeta primers were used for the PCR. TCRdb keeps only in-frame clones here, not all; method: immunoSEQ multiplex PCR. The sample has about 150,000 clones, 70% to 80% seen once. CDR3 length: 13 amino acids. CDR1 is SGHDT and CDR2 is YYEEEE in the germline V gene. Trimming shortened V by 4 bases and J by 5 bases, and 7 bases separated the two germline ends. The chain joins TRBV5-6 to TRBJ1-6; D perhaps matches TRBD1 (6 bases). The TCR sequence derives from a man aged 30-40 years in good health and CMV-seropositive. The sequenced sample was PBMCs. CDR3 nucleotides: TGTGCCAGCAGCCGACAGGATAATTCACCCCTCCACTTT. This encodes CASSRQDNSPLHF.